Below, 26 T cell receptor beta chains from the same sample are listed, as sequenced in a study of PD-L1 blockade in urothelial cancer. Profiled with immunoSEQ multiplex PCR; TCRdb holds only in-frame clones, not every one. The data show 55,000 to 70,000 clones, with about 80% seen just once and approximately 4% held by the top ten. Material: PBMCs, obtained around atezolizumab (anti-PD-L1) treatment. The source of these receptors is a man aged 70 or older with urothelial cancer.

This clone occurred a few times. The chain couples TRBV9 to TRBJ1-1; D remains ambiguous. Germline values: CDR1 SGDLS, CDR2 YYNGEE. V lost 4 bases and J lost 1, with 17 bases in between. The CDR3 loop spans 16 amino acids. The DNA of the CDR3 is TGTGCCAGCAGCCCACGACTTACCGTCAAGAACACTGAAGCTTTCTTT. Residues: CASSPRLTVKNTEAFF.

For this clone: This sample includes further DNA sequences coding for the same CDR3. This rearrangement joins TRBV18 to TRBJ2-7; tentative D call: TRBD2 (6 bases). This CDR3 region has 14 residues. Deletions cut 0 bases from V and 0 bases from J, with 6 bases between. Germline assignment: CDR1 KGHSH and CDR2 LQKENI. Written as DNA, the CDR3 is TGTGCCAGCTCACCACCTAGCGGCTCCTACGAGCAGTACTTC. Translation gives CASSPPSGSYEQYF.

The V call is TRBV30, the J call TRBJ2-7, with D possibly TRBD2 on 5 matching bases. Germline-derived CDR1 and CDR2 are GTSNPN and SVGIG (reference sequence). The CDR3 covers 13 residues. Between the trimmed V and J ends, which lost 3 bases and 3 bases, there was a span of 12 bases. The CDR3 loop is CAWSEGNNYEQYF. The CDR3 DNA sequence: TGTGCCTGGAGCGAGGGAAATAACTACGAGCAGTACTTC.

The chain combines TRBV30 with TRBJ2-3; 13 bases agree with TRBD2. This CDR3 contains 18 residues. The ends lost 0 bases at V and 7 bases at J; junction bases unmatched: 13. Germline values: CDR1 GTSNPN, CDR2 SVGIG (reference sequence). CDR3 DNA sequence: TGTGCCTGGAGTGTAAAGGAAACTAGCGGGAGGGCCAGGTATACGCAGTATTTT. Protein: CAWSVKETSGRARYTQYF.

This rearrangement joins TRBV6-5 to TRBJ2-7, with TRBD1 as a possible D gene (6 bases). The CDR3 is 15 residues long. The V and J ends lost 4 bases and 2 bases respectively, with 15 bases between them. The germline CDR1 and CDR2 sequences are MNHEY and SVGAGI. This CDR3 reads CASSWSRDTTYEQYF. The CDR3 DNA reads TGTGCCAGCAGTTGGTCCCGGGACACCACCTACGAGCAGTACTTC.

The chain has TRBV29-1 and TRBJ2-7; D is possibly TRBD1 (5 bases). V lost 1 base and J lost 5, with 12 bases in between. Germline CDR1 SQVTM, CDR2 ANQGSEA. This CDR3 has 13 amino acids. The CDR3 nucleotides are TGCAGCGTTGAAGCCCAGGGCGGCCACGAGCAGTACTTC. Residues: CSVEAQGGHEQYF.

J is TRBJ2-3 and V is TRBV2, with TRBD1 as a possible D gene (6 bases). CDR3 length: 14 amino acids. Trimming stripped 0 bases from V and 4 bases from J, with 8 bases between. CDR1 is SNHLY, CDR2 FYNNEI, per germline. The CDR3: CASSEAEGADTQYF. In DNA, the CDR3 is TGTGCCAGCAGTGAAGCCGAGGGGGCAGATACGCAGTATTTT.

The CDR3 region is CASSLDRAINNEQFF. CDR3 nucleotides: TGTGCCAGCAGCTTAGACAGGGCGATAAACAATGAGCAGTTCTTC. The J gene is TRBJ2-1, the V gene TRBV7-2; D may be TRBD1 (6 bases). The CDR3 runs to 15 residues. Germline V gene lookup returns CDR1 SGHTA and CDR2 FQGNSA. V gave up 1 base and J gave up 5 bases, with 12 bases separating them.

This rearrangement joins TRBV19 to TRBJ1-1, with D perhaps TRBD1 (5 bases). The length of the CDR3 is 14 residues. Germline loops: CDR1 LNHDA, CDR2 SQIVND (reference sequence). V was pared by 0 bases and J by 6 bases, with 11 bases between. The CDR3 sequence: CASSIEGGGPEAFF. The CDR3 coding sequence is TGTGCCAGTAGTATAGAGGGGGGAGGGCCTGAAGCTTTCTTT.

The J gene is TRBJ1-1, the V gene TRBV7-3; possible D gene TRBD1, 5 bases. The CDR3 length is 14 residues. Trimming removed 2 bases at V and 3 bases at J, with 10 bases between. Germline-derived CDR1 and CDR2 are SGHTA and FQGTGA. CDR3 nucleotide sequence: TGTGCCAGCAGCTTAGGCGCGGGGGACACTGAAGCTTTCTTT. Protein product: CASSLGAGDTEAFF.

CDR3 DNA: TGTGCCAGCAGCGTAGAGCCCATAGAAAATACGCAGTATTTT. This gives the protein CASSVEPIENTQYF. This chain joins TRBV9 and TRBJ2-3; D ambiguous. CDR3 length: 14 amino acids. Germline V CDR1 and CDR2: SGDLS, YYNGEE. Trimming removed 0 bases from V and 7 bases from J, with 12 bases in between.

The chain combines TRBV30 with TRBJ1-1; TRBD1 aligns across 8 bases. Germline V gives CDR1 GTSNPN, CDR2 SVGIG (reference sequence). This CDR3 is 13 amino acids long. V was clipped by 1 base and J by 9 bases; unmatched bases: 7. The CDR3 sequence: CAWSEYRGGQAFF. In nucleotides, the CDR3 is TGTGCCTGGAGTGAATACAGGGGGGGCCAAGCTTTCTTT.

The count of this clone is one. This chain joins TRBV7-3 and TRBJ2-3, with TRBD2 matching over 12 bases. V shed 3 bases and J 4 bases; nucleotides not matched to a gene: 14. The CDR3 extends over 19 amino acids. Germline V gives CDR1 SGHTA, CDR2 FQGTGA. CDR3 amino acids: CASSFQQIGLAGIPDTQYF. The CDR3 DNA is TGTGCCAGCAGCTTCCAACAAATCGGACTAGCGGGGATACCAGATACGCAGTATTTT.

J is TRBJ2-5 and V is TRBV5-4; no reliable D call. This CDR3 contains 13 residues. The V end was cut by 3 bases, the J end by 2 bases, with 8 bases between. Germline V gives CDR1 SGHNT, CDR2 YYREEE (reference sequence). This chain's CDR3 is CASSSVIQETQYF. The DNA of the CDR3 is TGTGCCAGCAGCTCGGTCATACAAGAGACCCAGTACTTC.

This sequence joins TRBV6-5 and TRBJ2-2, with 9 nucleotides matching TRBD2. The V segment lost 2 bases and the J segment 6 bases; nucleotides outside the gene matches: 7. This CDR3 region has 16 residues. Germline V CDR1 and CDR2: MNHEY, SVGAGI. The CDR3 protein is CASSYRAGGPAGELFF. The CDR3 region has the DNA TGTGCCAGCAGTTACCGGGCGGGAGGGCCTGCCGGGGAGCTGTTTTTT.

This chain links TRBV19 with TRBJ2-5; 10 bases fit TRBD2. The CDR3 extends over 16 amino acids. V shed 5 bases and J 4 bases; nucleotides not matched to a gene: 10. The germline CDR1 and CDR2 sequences are LNHDA and SQIVND (reference sequence). The chain's CDR3 is CASSGLAGARGETQYF. The DNA of the CDR3 is TGTGCCAGTAGTGGCCTAGCGGGAGCTAGAGGAGAGACCCAGTACTTC. Drawing the rest from reference TRBV19 and TRBJ2-5, the complete variable domain is DGGITQSPKYLFRKEGQNVTLSCEQNLNHDAMYWYRQDPGQGLRLIYYSQIVNDFQKGDIAEGYSVSREKKESFPLTVTSAQKNPTAFYLCASSGLAGARGETQYFGPGTRLLVL.

This clone turned up a few times. The chain has TRBV5-8 and TRBJ1-5; 7 nucleotides match TRBD1. Germline CDR1 is SGHTS and CDR2 is YDEGEE. V gave up 4 bases and J gave up 6 bases; unmatched junction bases: 10. The CDR3 sequence is 15 residues long. CDR3: CASSPKRGQGQPQHF. The CDR3 coding sequence is TGTGCCAGCAGCCCCAAAAGGGGGCAGGGTCAGCCCCAGCATTTT. The whole variable domain, filled in from reference TRBV5-8 and TRBJ1-5, reads EAGVTQSPTHLIKTRGQQATLRCSPISGHTSVYWYQQALGLGLQFLLWYDEGEERNRGNFPPRFSGRQFPNYSSELNVNALELEDSALYLCASSPKRGQGQPQHFGDGTRLSIL.

The chain links TRBV6-6 to TRBJ2-7; D possibly corresponds to TRBD2 (6 bases). The germline V and J ends were trimmed by 7 bases and 4 bases, with 14 bases remaining between them. From germline, CDR1 is MNHNY and CDR2 SVGAGI (reference sequence). The CDR3 has 13 residues. DNA for the CDR3: TGTGCCAGCACCCTTTCGGGAGAATACGAGCAGTACTTC. As protein: CASTLSGEYEQYF.

This clone was observed a single time. The chain carries TRBV15 and TRBJ2-5; D remains unclear. CDR1 is LNHNV, CDR2 YYDKDF, per germline (reference sequence). V gave up 0 bases and J gave up 0 bases, with 2 bases separating them. The CDR3 has 13 amino acids. The CDR3 sequence: CATSRDNQETQYF. For the CDR3, the DNA is TGTGCCACCAGCAGAGATAACCAAGAGACCCAGTACTTC.

This chain uses TRBV4-2 with TRBJ2-7; 11 bases map to TRBD2. Per germline, CDR1 LGHNA and CDR2 YNFKEQ. V dropped 1 base and J dropped 4; count of bases not matched to a gene: 9. The CDR3 loop spans 17 amino acids. Written as DNA, the CDR3 is TGTGCCAGCAGCCAAGCCCTGACTAGCGGGGTGTGGTACGAGCAGTACTTC. As protein: CASSQALTSGVWYEQYF.

The rearrangement links TRBV14 to TRBJ1-1, with a weak D call TRBD1 (6 bases). Germline CDR1 and CDR2: SGHDN and FVKESK. The CDR3 runs to 13 residues. Trimming pared 3 bases from V and 6 bases from J, leaving 11 bases between. The CDR3 coding sequence is TGTGCCAGCAGCCATCCCGGGACATCTGAAGCTTTCTTT. Residues: CASSHPGTSEAFF.

To note about this clone: Its ends do not fully match the called genes, so a read error is possible. The chain employs TRBV27 and TRBJ1-1; tentatively, D is TRBD1 (6 bases). CDR1 MNHEY and CDR2 SMNVEV come from the germline V gene (reference sequence). The CDR3 is 14 residues long. CDR3 loop: CASSLRGTNAEAFF. CDR3 sequence (DNA): TGTGCCAGCAGTTTAAGGGGGACGAACGCTGAAGCTTTCTTT.

This chain connects TRBV5-1 to TRBJ2-7; 13 bases align to TRBD2. Germline V lookup: CDR1 SGHRS, CDR2 YFSETQ. V gave up 1 base and J gave up 4 bases; unmatched junction bases: 2. This CDR3 comprises 15 residues. CDR3 bases: TGCGCCAGCAGCTTGAAACTAGCGGGAGGGTACGAGCAGTACTTC. Translating gives CASSLKLAGGYEQYF. Full variable domain (rest looked up from reference TRBV5-1 and TRBJ2-7): KAGVTQTPRYLIKTRGQQVTLSCSPISGHRSVSWYQQTPGQGLQFLFEYFSETQRNKGNFPGRFSGRQFSNSRSEMNVSTLELGDSALYLCASSLKLAGGYEQYFGPGTRLTVT.

The chain recombines TRBV5-1 with TRBJ2-1; D may be TRBD2 (6 bases). The V and J ends lost 2 bases and 4 bases respectively, with 16 bases between them. This CDR3 has 16 residues. Germline V gene lookup returns CDR1 SGHRS and CDR2 YFSETQ. This CDR3 is CASSLDLALGYNEQFF. CDR3 nucleotide sequence: TGCGCCAGCAGCTTAGATCTAGCGCTGGGGTACAATGAGCAGTTCTTC.

The rearrangement uses TRBV30 and TRBJ2-7, with a weak D call TRBD2 (6 bases). The germline CDR1 and CDR2 sequences are GTSNPN and SVGIG (reference sequence). Trimming removed 6 bases from V and 2 bases from J, with 14 bases in between. The CDR3 has 13 amino acids. This CDR3 is CACHGGSPYEQYF. CDR3 bases: TGTGCCTGTCACGGAGGGAGCCCCTACGAGCAGTACTTC.

The V and J genes are TRBV12-5 and TRBJ2-1, with D possibly being TRBD2 (5 bases). The CDR3 runs 15 residues. V was shortened by 6 bases and J by 0 bases, with 12 bases between the two germline ends. Germline V gene lookup returns CDR1 LGHNT and CDR2 FRNRAP. Here the CDR3 DNA reads TGTGCTAGTGGCTCGGACTTCCCCTCCTACAATGAGCAGTTCTTC. Protein: CASGSDFPSYNEQFF.